Shown below are 2 T cell receptor beta chains from a single sample sequenced in a study of regulatory T cells in long-lasting Graves disease. Time point denoted: newly diagnosed GD, antithyroid drugs for less than 3 months. Researchers made the TCR library from RNA that was extracted from PBMCs. Library construction for TCR beta used iRepertoire HTBI primers and Arm-PCR of CDR3 regions. TCRdb used MiXCR to reprocess the multiplex PCR reads, holding one entry per CDR3 protein. The data contain roughly 220,000 distinct CDR3 sequences, 15% to 20% of them singletons. The source material was peripheral blood mononuclear cells (PBMCs), sampled at new diagnosis, from a patient treated with antithyroid drugs. These receptors were taken from a female donor with Graves disease.

This clonotype was seen at least ten times. V and J are TRBV5-1 and TRBJ1-1; 9 positions match TRBD1. The CDR3 is made up of 14 amino acids. The V and J ends lost 6 bases and 5 bases, in that order; junction bases with no gene match: 8. CDR1 SGHRS and CDR2 YFSETQ come from the germline V gene. The CDR3 spells CASKLRQGETEAFF. The CDR3 region has the DNA TGCGCCAGCAAGCTGCGACAGGGGGAGACTGAAGCTTTCTTT.

This clonotype was detected many times. The genes are TRBV27 and TRBJ2-7; D is ambiguous. Trimming cost V 6 bases and J 1 base, with 10 bases left between them. The CDR3 is 13 residues long. CDR1 is MNHEY and CDR2 is SMNVEV in the germline V gene (reference sequence). CDR3 nucleotides: TGTGCCAGCAGCCCGTTTTTATCCTACGAGCAGTACTTC. This codes for CASSPFLSYEQYF.